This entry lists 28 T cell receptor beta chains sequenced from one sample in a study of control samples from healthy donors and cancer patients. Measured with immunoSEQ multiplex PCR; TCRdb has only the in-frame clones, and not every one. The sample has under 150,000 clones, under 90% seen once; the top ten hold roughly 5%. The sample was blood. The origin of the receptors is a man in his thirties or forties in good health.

CDR3 residues: CASSDGGAYNEQFF. The DNA of the CDR3 is TGTGCCAGCAGTGACGGGGGGGCCTACAATGAGCAGTTCTTC. The chain links TRBV6-4 to TRBJ2-1, with 7 bases that match TRBD2. CDR1 and CDR2 from the germline V gene are MRHNA and SNTAGT. Trimming at V came to 2 bases and at J to 2 bases, leaving 0 bases not matched to a gene. The CDR3 contains 14 residues.

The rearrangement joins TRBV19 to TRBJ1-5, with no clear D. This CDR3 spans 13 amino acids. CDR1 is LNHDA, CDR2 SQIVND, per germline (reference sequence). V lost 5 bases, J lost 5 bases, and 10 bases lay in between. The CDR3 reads CASSVRWDQPQHF. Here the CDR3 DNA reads TGTGCCAGTAGTGTTAGGTGGGATCAGCCCCAGCATTTT.

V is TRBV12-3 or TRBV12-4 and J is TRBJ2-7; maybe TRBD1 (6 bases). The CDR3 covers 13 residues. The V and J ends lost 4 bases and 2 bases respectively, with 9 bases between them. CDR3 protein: CASSSGVAYEQYF. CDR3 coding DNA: TGTGCCAGCAGTTCAGGGGTGGCCTACGAGCAGTACTTC.

In nucleotides, the CDR3 is TGTGCCAGTCACCCGGGACTAGCGGTCACAGATACGCAGTATTTT. This gives the protein CASHPGLAVTDTQYF. V gene TRBV2 combines with J gene TRBJ2-3; 11 bases fit TRBD2. Germline assignment: CDR1 SNHLY and CDR2 FYNNEI. CDR3 length: 15 amino acids. V lost 9 bases to trimming and J lost 2 bases; unmatched junction nucleotides: 7.

The CDR3 DNA is TGTGCCAGCAGCGCAACCGGGACAGCGAACACTGAAGCTTTCTTT. Encoded protein: CASSATGTANTEAFF. The rearrangement uses TRBV9 and TRBJ1-1; 7 nucleotides agree with TRBD1. Trimming took 3 bases from V and 1 from J; bases not matched to a gene: 6. This CDR3 spans 15 amino acids. Germline CDR1 is SGDLS and CDR2 is YYNGEE. Combining the CDR3 with reference TRBV9 and TRBJ1-1 gives the whole variable domain DSGVTQTPKHLITATGQRVTLRCSPRSGDLSVYWYQQSLDQGLQFLIQYYNGEERAKGNILERFSAQQFPDLHSELNLSSLELGDSALYFCASSATGTANTEAFFGQGTRLTVV.

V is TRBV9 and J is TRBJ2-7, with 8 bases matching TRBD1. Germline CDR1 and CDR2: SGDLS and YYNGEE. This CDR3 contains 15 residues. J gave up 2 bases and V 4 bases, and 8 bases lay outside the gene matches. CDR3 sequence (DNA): TGTGCCAGCAGCCCCCTAGACAGGGGAACCTACGAGCAGTACTTC. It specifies CASSPLDRGTYEQYF. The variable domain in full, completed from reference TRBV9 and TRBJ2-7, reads DSGVTQTPKHLITATGQRVTLRCSPRSGDLSVYWYQQSLDQGLQFLIQYYNGEERAKGNILERFSAQQFPDLHSELNLSSLELGDSALYFCASSPLDRGTYEQYFGPGTRLTVT.

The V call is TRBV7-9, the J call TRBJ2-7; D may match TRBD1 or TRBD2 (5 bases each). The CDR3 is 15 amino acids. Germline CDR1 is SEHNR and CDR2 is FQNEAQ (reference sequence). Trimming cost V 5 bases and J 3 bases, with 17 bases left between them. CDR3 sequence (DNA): TGTGCCAGCAGCCGAACCGGGACCGCAAACTACGAGCAGTACTTC. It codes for CASSRTGTANYEQYF.

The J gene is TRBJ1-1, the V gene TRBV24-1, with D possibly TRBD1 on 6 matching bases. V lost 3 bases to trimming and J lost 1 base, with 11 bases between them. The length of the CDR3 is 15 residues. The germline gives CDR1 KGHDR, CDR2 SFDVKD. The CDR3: CATSDGGRENTEAFF. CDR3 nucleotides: TGTGCCACCAGTGATGGGGGCAGAGAGAACACTGAAGCTTTCTTT.

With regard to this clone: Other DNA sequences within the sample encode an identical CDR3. In DNA form, the CDR3 reads TGTGCCAGCAGAGCCGCGAATGGGGTCACTGAAGCTTTCTTT. Translating gives CASRAANGVTEAFF. This chain joins TRBV2 and TRBJ1-1; D is uncertain. The CDR3 spans 14 residues. The germline CDR1 and CDR2 sequences are SNHLY and FYNNEI. Trimming took off 6 bases at V and 4 bases at J, with 15 bases between the two ends.

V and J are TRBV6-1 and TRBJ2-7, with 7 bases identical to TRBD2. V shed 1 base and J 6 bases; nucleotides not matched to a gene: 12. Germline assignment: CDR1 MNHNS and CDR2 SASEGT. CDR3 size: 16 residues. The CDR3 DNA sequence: TGTGCCAGCAGTGAAGGACGGGGGAGGGAGGGGTTCGAGCAGTACTTC. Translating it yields CASSEGRGREGFEQYF.

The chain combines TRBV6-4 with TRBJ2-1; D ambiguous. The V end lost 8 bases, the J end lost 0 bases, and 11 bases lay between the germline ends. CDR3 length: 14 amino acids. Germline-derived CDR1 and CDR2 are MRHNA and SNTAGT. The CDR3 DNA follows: TGTGCCAGCTCTAAGGAGAGCTCCTACAATGAGCAGTTCTTC. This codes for CASSKESSYNEQFF.

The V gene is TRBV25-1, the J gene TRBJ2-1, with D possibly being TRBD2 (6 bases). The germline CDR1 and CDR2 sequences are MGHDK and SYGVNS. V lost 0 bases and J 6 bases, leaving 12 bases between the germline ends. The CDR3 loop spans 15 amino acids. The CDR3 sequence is CASSEYVRGSNEQFF. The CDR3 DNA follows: TGTGCCAGCAGTGAATATGTCCGGGGGAGCAATGAGCAGTTCTTC. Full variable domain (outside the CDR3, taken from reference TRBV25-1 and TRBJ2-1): EADIYQTPRYLVIGTGKKITLECSQTMGHDKMYWYQQDPGMELHLIHYSYGVNSTEKGDLSSESTVSRIRTEHFPLTLESARPSHTSQYLCASSEYVRGSNEQFFGPGTRLTVL.

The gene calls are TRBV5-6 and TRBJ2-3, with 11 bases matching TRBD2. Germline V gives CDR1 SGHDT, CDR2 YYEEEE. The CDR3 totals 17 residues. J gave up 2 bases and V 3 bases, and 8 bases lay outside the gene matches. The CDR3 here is CASSSTPTSGVTDTQYF. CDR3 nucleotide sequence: TGTGCCAGCAGCTCGACTCCGACTAGCGGGGTCACAGATACGCAGTATTTT. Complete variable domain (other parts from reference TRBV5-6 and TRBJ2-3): DAGVTQSPTHLIKTRGQQVTLRCSPKSGHDTVSWYQQALGQGPQFIFQYYEEEERQRGNFPDRFSGHQFPNYSSELNVNALLLGDSALYLCASSSTPTSGVTDTQYFGPGTRLTVL.

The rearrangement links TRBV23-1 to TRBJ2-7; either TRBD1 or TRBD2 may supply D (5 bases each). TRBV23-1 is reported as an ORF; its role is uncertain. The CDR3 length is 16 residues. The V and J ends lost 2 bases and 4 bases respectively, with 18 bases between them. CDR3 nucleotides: TGCGCCAGCAGTCAAACCCCGGGTTGGGGGTGGTACGAGCAGTACTTC. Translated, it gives CASSQTPGWGWYEQYF.

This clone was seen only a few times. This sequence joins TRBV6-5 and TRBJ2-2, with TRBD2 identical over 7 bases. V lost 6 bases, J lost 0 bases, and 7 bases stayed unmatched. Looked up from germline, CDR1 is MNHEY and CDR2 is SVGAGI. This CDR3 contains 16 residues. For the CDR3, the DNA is TGTGCCAGCAGATACCAGCGGGGCACGAACACCGGGGAGCTGTTTTTT. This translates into CASRYQRGTNTGELFF.

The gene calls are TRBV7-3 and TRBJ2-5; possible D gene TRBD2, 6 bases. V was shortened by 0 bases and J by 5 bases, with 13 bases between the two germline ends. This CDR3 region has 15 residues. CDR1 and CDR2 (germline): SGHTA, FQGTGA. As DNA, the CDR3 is TGTGCCAGCAGCTTAACCCCTGCCAGCGGGGAGACCCAGTACTTC. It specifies CASSLTPASGETQYF. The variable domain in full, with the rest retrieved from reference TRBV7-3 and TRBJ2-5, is GAGVSQTPSNKVTEKGKYVELRCDPISGHTALYWYRQSLGQGPEFLIYFQGTGAADDSGLPNDRFFAVRPEGSVSTLKIQRTERGDSAVYLCASSLTPASGETQYFGPGTRLLVL.

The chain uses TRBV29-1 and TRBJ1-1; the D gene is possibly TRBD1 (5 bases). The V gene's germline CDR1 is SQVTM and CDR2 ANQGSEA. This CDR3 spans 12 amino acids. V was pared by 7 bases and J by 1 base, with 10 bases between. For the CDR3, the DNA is TGCAGCGGGGGCCTGAGGAACACTGAAGCTTTCTTT. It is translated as CSGGLRNTEAFF.

The CDR3 nucleotides are TGTGCCAGCATTTGGACAGGGGGCTCCGGGGAGCTGTTTTTT. Translated, it gives CASIWTGGSGELFF. The genes are TRBV7-9 and TRBJ2-2, with 11 bases aligning to TRBD1. Germline trimming cut 7 bases from V and 6 bases from J; bases unmatched to any gene: 4. Germline assignment: CDR1 SEHNR and CDR2 FQNEAQ (reference sequence). The CDR3 consists of 14 residues. The full variable domain, its missing parts supplied by reference TRBV7-9 and TRBJ2-2, is DTGVSQNPRHKITKRGQNVTFRCDPISEHNRLYWYRQTLGQGPEFLTYFQNEAQLEKSRLLSDRFSAERPKGSFSTLEIQRTEQGDSAMYLCASIWTGGSGELFFGEGSRLTVL.

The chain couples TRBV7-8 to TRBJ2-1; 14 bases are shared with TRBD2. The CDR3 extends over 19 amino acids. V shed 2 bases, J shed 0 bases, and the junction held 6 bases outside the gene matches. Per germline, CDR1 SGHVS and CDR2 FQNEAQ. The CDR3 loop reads CASSLRLAGGMDSYNEQFF. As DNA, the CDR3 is TGTGCCAGCAGCTTAAGACTAGCGGGAGGGATGGACTCCTACAATGAGCAGTTCTTC.

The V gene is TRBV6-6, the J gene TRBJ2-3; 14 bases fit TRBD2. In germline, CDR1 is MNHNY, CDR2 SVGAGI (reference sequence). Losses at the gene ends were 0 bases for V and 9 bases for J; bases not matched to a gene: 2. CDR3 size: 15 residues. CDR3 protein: CASSYSRTSGGTQYF. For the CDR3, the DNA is TGTGCCAGCAGTTACTCTAGGACTAGCGGGGGGACGCAGTATTTT.

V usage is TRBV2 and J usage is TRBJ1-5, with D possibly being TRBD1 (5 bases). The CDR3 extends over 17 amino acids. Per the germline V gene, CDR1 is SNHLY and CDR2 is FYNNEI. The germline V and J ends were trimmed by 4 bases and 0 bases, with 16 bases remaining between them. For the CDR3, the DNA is TGTGCCAGCAGTGCGCAAACGGGACGGACTAGCAATCAGCCCCAGCATTTT. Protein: CASSAQTGRTSNQPQHF.

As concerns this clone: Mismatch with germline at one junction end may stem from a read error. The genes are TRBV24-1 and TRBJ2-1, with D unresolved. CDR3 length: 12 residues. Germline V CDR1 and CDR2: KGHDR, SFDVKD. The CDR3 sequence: CATSDSYTEQFF. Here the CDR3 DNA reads TGTGCCACCAGTGATTCCTACACTGAGCAGTTCTTC.

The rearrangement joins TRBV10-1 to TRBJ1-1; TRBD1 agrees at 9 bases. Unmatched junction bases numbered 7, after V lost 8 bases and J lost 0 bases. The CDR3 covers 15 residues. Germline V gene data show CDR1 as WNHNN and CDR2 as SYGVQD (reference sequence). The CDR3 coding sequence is TGCGCCAGCGAAGGACAGGGGAAAATGAACACTGAAGCTTTCTTT. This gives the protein CASEGQGKMNTEAFF.

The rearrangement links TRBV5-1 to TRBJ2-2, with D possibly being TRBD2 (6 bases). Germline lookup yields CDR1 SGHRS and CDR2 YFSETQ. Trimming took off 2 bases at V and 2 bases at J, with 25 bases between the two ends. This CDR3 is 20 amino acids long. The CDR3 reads CASSLRNWAATSINTGELFF. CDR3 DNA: TGCGCCAGCAGCTTACGAAATTGGGCTGCGACTAGTATAAACACCGGGGAGCTGTTTTTT.

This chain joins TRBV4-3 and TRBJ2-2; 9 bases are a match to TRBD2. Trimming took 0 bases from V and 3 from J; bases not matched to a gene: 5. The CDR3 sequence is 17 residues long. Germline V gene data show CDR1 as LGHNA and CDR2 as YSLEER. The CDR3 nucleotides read TGCGCCAGCAGCCAAGATCCCGGGACTAGCTACACCGGGGAGCTGTTTTTT. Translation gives CASSQDPGTSYTGELFF.

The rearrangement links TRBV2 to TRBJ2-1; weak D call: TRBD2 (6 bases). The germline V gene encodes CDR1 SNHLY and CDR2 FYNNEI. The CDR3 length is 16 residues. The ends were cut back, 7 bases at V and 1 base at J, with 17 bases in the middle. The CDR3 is CASTIPRGASYNEQFF. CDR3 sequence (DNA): TGTGCCAGCACTATTCCCCGCGGGGCTTCCTACAATGAGCAGTTCTTC.

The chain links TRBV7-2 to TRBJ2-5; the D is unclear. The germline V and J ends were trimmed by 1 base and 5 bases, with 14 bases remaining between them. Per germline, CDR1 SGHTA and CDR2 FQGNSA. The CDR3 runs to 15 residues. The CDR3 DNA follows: TGTGCCAGCAGCTTAGGCTCCAACCTCGGGGAGACCCAGTACTTC. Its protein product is CASSLGSNLGETQYF.

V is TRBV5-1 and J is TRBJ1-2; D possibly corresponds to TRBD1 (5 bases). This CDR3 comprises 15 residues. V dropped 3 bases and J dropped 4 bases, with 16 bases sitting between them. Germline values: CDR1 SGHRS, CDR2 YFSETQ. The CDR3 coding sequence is TGCGCCAGCAGCTACGACCCGGGGGGTTCCTATGGCTACACCTTC. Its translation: CASSYDPGGSYGYTF.